A selection of T cell receptor beta chains follows, all from one sample in a study of T cells after posttransplantation cyclophosphamide. Generated by immunoSEQ multiplex PCR, the TCRdb table keeps only in-frame clones and is missing some. The table has about 6,700 clones, 81% seen once. This material consisted of PBMCs, taken after allogeneic stem cell transplant with posttransplant cyclophosphamide. Receptor source: a female patient aged 50 to 60 who received an allogeneic stem cell transplant from a related donor, was CMV-positive, and had no GVHD. Some T cells may arise from the graft donor. Each CDR3 is given with its conserved first and last residue. The order of the fields is J gene, clone size, D gene, V gene, CDR3 DNA, CDR3 protein. The D gene is left open where the match is weak. Size tells how often a clone was seen (once, few, many) or the class of an expanded clone, and some rows leave it out.

>TRBJ2-1|-|-|TRBV7-3
TGTGCCAGCAGCTTAACCCCAGGAACCAATGAGCAGTTCTTC
CASSLTPGTNEQFF
>TRBJ2-1|few|TRBD2|TRBV5-6
TGTGCCAGCAGCTTGGAGGGAGGGGTCAATGAGCAGTTCTTC
CASSLEGGVNEQFF
>TRBJ1-2|-|TRBD1|TRBV19
TGTGCCAGTAGTTCCGGGCCAGGGGGCGTCTATGGCTACACCTTC
CASSSGPGGVYGYTF
>TRBJ1-4|-|-|TRBV5-4
TGTGCCAGCAGCAAACCGGGAGTACCGGAAAAACTGTTTTTT
CASSKPGVPEKLFF
>TRBJ2-1|-|TRBD2|TRBV5-1
TGCGCCAGCAGCTTGGCCGTCGGGAGGGCCGACAATGAGCAGTTCTTC
CASSLAVGRADNEQFF
>TRBJ2-7|-|TRBD2|TRBV5-6
TGTGCCAGCACAGGACTAGCGGGGGACTACGAGCAGTACTTC
CASTGLAGDYEQYF
>TRBJ1-5|-|-|TRBV5-6
TGTGCCAGCAGCTTTACCGGGCAGCCCCAGCATTTT
CASSFTGQPQHF
>TRBJ1-5|-|-|TRBV4-1
TGCGCCAGCAGCCGCCGGGGGTCGGATCAGCCCCAGCATTTT
CASSRRGSDQPQHF
>TRBJ1-4|-|-|TRBV5-1
TGCGCCAGCAGCTTGGGGCCCCCGGGGGGTAATGAAAAACTGTTTTTT
CASSLGPPGGNEKLFF
>TRBJ2-6|-|-|TRBV19
TGTGCCAGTAGTATGGAGGGGAGAGCTGGGGCCAACGTCCTGACTTTC
CASSMEGRAGANVLTF
>TRBJ2-3|-|-|TRBV29-1
TGCAGCTTGTTAGTTGGCACAGATACGCAGTATTTT
CSLLVGTDTQYF
>TRBJ1-1|-|TRBD1|TRBV7-2
TGTGCCAGCACAAAGACAGGGTTGAACACTGAAGCTTTCTTT
CASTKTGLNTEAFF
>TRBJ2-2|few|-|TRBV10-3
TGTGCCATCCGAGGAACCGGGGAGCTGTTTTTT
CAIRGTGELFF
>TRBJ1-1|few|TRBD1|TRBV18
TGTGCCAGCTCACCACCGAGGGGGCCGAACACTGAAGCTTTCTTT
CASSPPRGPNTEAFF
>TRBJ1-1|-|-|TRBV27
TGTGCCAGCAGTTTATACGGGGGAGGGGTTGAAGCTTTCTTT
CASSLYGGGVEAFF
>TRBJ2-3|-|TRBD1|TRBV5-4
TGTGCCAGCAGCTGGGACAGTAGACCTAGCACAGATACGCAGTATTTT
CASSWDSRPSTDTQYF
>TRBJ1-4|-|-|TRBV7-9
TGTGCCAGCAGCTTAGCGTCTGGGGCCGGCGGTGAAAAACTGTTTTTT
CASSLASGAGGEKLFF
>TRBJ1-5|-|-|TRBV5-8
TGTGCCAGCAGCTGGGAACGGACTGGGGAGCCCCAGCATTTT
CASSWERTGEPQHF
>TRBJ1-1|-|TRBD1|TRBV5-4
TGTGCCAGCAGCTGGAGGGACAGGGTGAACACTGAAGCTTTCTTT
CASSWRDRVNTEAFF
>TRBJ1-5|-|TRBD1|TRBV18
TGTGCCAGCTCACCTACAGGGGGGCAAAATCAGCCCCAGCATTTT
CASSPTGGQNQPQHF
>TRBJ2-1|-|TRBD2|TRBV15
TGTGCCACCAGCAGAGACCCAGGACTAGCGGGGACCAACTACAATGAGCAGTTCTTC
CATSRDPGLAGTNYNEQFF
>TRBJ1-1|-|-|TRBV6-5
TGTGCCAGCAGTTACAGGGGTATCGCTGAAGCTTTCTTT
CASSYRGIAEAFF
>TRBJ2-3|once|TRBD1|TRBV5-1
TGCGCCAGCAGCTTAGACAGGGGCTGGACAGATACGCAGTATTTT
CASSLDRGWTDTQYF
>TRBJ2-7|-|TRBD1|TRBV6-6
TGTGCCAGCAGTTACGAGACAGGGCCTCTCTACGAGCAGTACTTC
CASSYETGPLYEQYF
>TRBJ2-5|once|-|TRBV28
TGTGCCAGCAGTTTAGAGGCAAGCGGGCAGTACTTC
CASSLEASGQYF
>TRBJ2-1|few|TRBD2|TRBV30
TGTGCCTGGGAGAACGGGACTAGCGGGAGGGCCGGCATTTGGAATGAGCAGTTCTTC
CAWENGTSGRAGIWNEQFF
>TRBJ2-7|few|-|TRBV27
TGTGCCAGCAGTTTACTAGGCTACGAGCAGTACTTC
CASSLLGYEQYF
>TRBJ1-1|-|-|TRBV21-1
TGTGCCAGCAGCAAAATTGACTACACTGAAGCTTTCTTT
CASSKIDYTEAFF
>TRBJ1-5|-|TRBD1|TRBV27
TGTGCCAGCACTTCCTCGGACAGGGTAAATCAGCCCCAGCATTTT
CASTSSDRVNQPQHF
>TRBJ1-1|once|TRBD1|TRBV18
TGTGCCAGCTCACCACAGGGGGCTATCACTGAAGCTTTCTTT
CASSPQGAITEAFF
>TRBJ2-5|-|-|TRBV9
TGTGCCAGCAGCAGAGCACCCGGGGAGACCCAGTACTTC
CASSRAPGETQYF
>TRBJ1-2|-|TRBD1|TRBV30
TGTGCCTGGATGCCGGGACAGGGGGCTGGAGGCTACACCTTC
CAWMPGQGAGGYTF